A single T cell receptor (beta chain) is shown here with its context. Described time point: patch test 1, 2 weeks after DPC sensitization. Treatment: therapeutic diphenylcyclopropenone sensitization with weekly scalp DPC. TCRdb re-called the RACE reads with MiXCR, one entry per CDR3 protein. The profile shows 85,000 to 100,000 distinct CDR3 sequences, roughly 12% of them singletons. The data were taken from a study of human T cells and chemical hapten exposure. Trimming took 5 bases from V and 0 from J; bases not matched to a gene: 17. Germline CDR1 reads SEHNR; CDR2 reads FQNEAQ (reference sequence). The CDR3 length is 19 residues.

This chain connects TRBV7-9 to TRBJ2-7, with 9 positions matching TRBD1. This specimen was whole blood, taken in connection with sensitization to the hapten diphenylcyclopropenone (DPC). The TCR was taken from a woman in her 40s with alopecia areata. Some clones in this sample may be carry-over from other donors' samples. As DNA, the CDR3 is TGTGCCAGCAGCCCACCCAACAAAAGAGGGGACAGGGTCTCCTACGAGCAGTACTTC. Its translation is CASSPPNKRGDRVSYEQYF.